This T cell receptor beta chain comes out of a study of blood T cell repertoires in COVID-19. The repertoire was sequenced with immunoSEQ multiplex PCR; TCRdb's copy has only in-frame clones and lacks some. The sample includes 130,000 to 150,000 clones, 70% to 90% of them seen just once. V shed 1 base and J 4 bases; nucleotides not matched to a gene: 6. Germline CDR1 is MNHNS and CDR2 is SASEGT. CDR3 size: 16 residues. Material: peripheral blood. The rearrangement uses TRBV6-1 and TRBJ2-1; 8 bases are a match to TRBD2. The clonotype was recovered from a man aged 65-85 years with acute or convalescent COVID-19. The CDR3 DNA is TGTGCCAGCAGTGAAGTGGGAAGCGGGAGATACAATGAGCAGTTCTTC. The encoded protein is CASSEVGSGRYNEQFF.